A selection of T cell receptor beta chains follows, all from one sample in a study of T-cell reconstitution after alpha-beta-depleted transplantation in children. One entry per CDR3 protein results from TCRdb running MiXCR on the PCR reads. The sample includes about 16,000 distinct CDR3 sequences, roughly 8% seen only once; the top ten take 35% to 40%. The input for sequencing was PBMCs, mostly from graft donor cells, taken 60 days after TCRalphabeta/CD19-depleted stem cell transplant. The receptors come from a boy under two years old who had a stem cell transplant for Wiskott-Aldrich syndrome, so the T cells may come from the graft donor. The CDR3 runs from the conserved cysteine through the conserved F or W. Each record gives: J gene, clone size, D gene, V gene, CDR3 DNA, CDR3 protein. The D gene is left open where the match is weak. The size entry is marked missing in some rows and otherwise reads once, few, many or a size class.

TRBJ2-5	many	TRBD2	TRBV10-3	TGTGCCATCAGTGGGAGAGAGACTAGCGGCCAAGAGACCCAGTACTTC	CAISGRETSGQETQYF
TRBJ2-3	many	TRBD1	TRBV5-1	TGCGCCAGCAGCTTGGCTTTCGGGACAGCCCTTTGGGATACGCAGTATTTT	CASSLAFGTALWDTQYF
TRBJ2-3	once	.	TRBV27	TGTGCCAGCAGTTTAAGCTGCGGGAAGACAGATACGCAGTATTTT	CASSLSCGKTDTQYF
TRBJ2-1	medium-sized	TRBD2	TRBV5-1	TGCGCCAGCAGCTTCCTACCTAGCGGAAGCTCCTACAATGAGCAGTTCTTC	CASSFLPSGSSYNEQFF
TRBJ1-1	.	TRBD1	TRBV6-1	TGTGCCAGCACTTGGGACAGGGTGTCAGCTTTCTTT	CASTWDRVSAFF
TRBJ1-1	.	.	TRBV11-2	TGTGCCAGCAGCTCCCTTACAGGGAGGGGTGAAGCTTTCTTT	CASSSLTGRGEAFF
TRBJ2-5	many	.	TRBV11-1	TGTGCCAGCAGCTTAGGTTCGCCCGAACAAGAGACCCAGTACTTC	CASSLGSPEQETQYF
TRBJ2-1	once	.	TRBV29-1	TGCAGCGGGATTAGGGCAGCTTACAATGAGCAGTTCTTC	CSGIRAAYNEQFF
TRBJ2-7	few	TRBD2	TRBV20-1	TGCAGTGCCGGACTAGCTGTTGGTTCCGAGCAGTACTTC	CSAGLAVGSEQYF
TRBJ2-1	few	TRBD1	TRBV27	TGTGCCAGCAGCCTTGGACAGGCCTCCTACAATGAGCAGTTCTTC	CASSLGQASYNEQFF
TRBJ1-1	.	.	TRBV20-1	TGCAGTGCTAGAGCAGGGCCAACCACTGAAGCTTTCTTT	CSARAGPTTEAFF
TRBJ1-6	many	TRBD1	TRBV3-1	TGTGCCAGCAGCCAGGATGCCCGGGGACAGGCTACCTATAATTCACCCCTCCACTTT	CASSQDARGQATYNSPLHF
TRBJ2-5	many	TRBD2	TRBV10-2	TGCGCCAGCAGTCTACTAGCGGGATATGAGACCCAGTACTTC	CASSLLAGYETQYF